One sample yielded the 5 T cell receptor beta chains listed below, sequenced in a study of cytomegalovirus exposure and HLA in healthy donors (TCRdb year 2017). The library was prepared using the immunoSEQ multiplex PCR assay. The multiplex PCR relied on a mix of 60 forward primers for TCR Vbeta segments and 13 reverse primers for TCR Jbeta segments. TCRdb provides this immuneACCESS table in a form limited to in-frame rearrangements. Some clones are lacking; in checked studies, under half of them reflect an unresolved V gene, and why the rest are absent is not known. This sample lists 110,000 to 150,000 clones; around a tenth were detected once. The ten largest make up around 1.9% of the sample. Sequenced: PBMCs. The origin of the receptors is a male donor in good health and CMV-seronegative.

This clone was detected a few times. CDR3 nucleotides: TGTGCCAGCAGCCAGAACACTGAAGCTTTCTTT. Protein: CASSQNTEAFF. V usage is TRBV5-6 and J usage is TRBJ1-1; D uncertain. Trimming left V 4 bases short and J 1 base short, with 2 bases between. CDR3 length: 11 residues. Germline V lookup: CDR1 SGHDT, CDR2 YYEEEE.

This clone was detected a few times. The V gene is TRBV19, the J gene TRBJ1-5; D perhaps matches TRBD1 (6 bases). Germline lookup yields CDR1 LNHDA and CDR2 SQIVND (reference sequence). Trimming removed 11 bases from V and 0 bases from J, with 20 bases in between. CDR3 length equals 16 residues. CDR3 residues: CAVRSRGGNSNQPQHF. CDR3 sequence (DNA): TGTGCCGTTAGGTCACGAGGGGGTAATAGCAATCAGCCCCAGCATTTT.

The chain joins TRBV7-8 to TRBJ2-1, with 11 bases that match TRBD2. The CDR3 is made up of 15 amino acids. CDR1 and CDR2 (germline): SGHVS, FQNEAQ. V trimming: 4 bases; J trimming: 4 bases; junction bases outside the gene matches: 3. The DNA for the CDR3 is TGTGCCAGCAGCTCCCGGACTAGCGGGTACAATGAGCAGTTCTTC. Its protein product is CASSSRTSGYNEQFF.

This clone was picked up a small number of times. The V gene is TRBV9, the J gene TRBJ1-6; D might be TRBD1 (6 bases). The CDR3 covers 16 residues. The V gene lost 3 bases and the J gene lost 8 bases, with 18 bases spanning the gap. Germline lookup yields CDR1 SGDLS and CDR2 YYNGEE. The CDR3 region is CASSASTGLRDSPLHF. CDR3 sequence (DNA): TGTGCCAGCAGCGCCTCGACAGGCCTCAGGGATTCACCCCTCCACTTT. The complete variable domain, with remaining parts taken from reference TRBV9 and TRBJ1-6, reads DSGVTQTPKHLITATGQRVTLRCSPRSGDLSVYWYQQSLDQGLQFLIQYYNGEERAKGNILERFSAQQFPDLHSELNLSSLELGDSALYFCASSASTGLRDSPLHFGNGTRLTVT.

V is TRBV11-1 and J is TRBJ1-2, with a tentative D call TRBD1 (5 bases). Germline CDR1 reads SGHAT; CDR2 reads FQDESV (reference sequence). The CDR3 totals 11 residues. The germline V and J ends were trimmed by 6 bases and 7 bases, with 9 bases remaining between them. DNA for the CDR3: TGTGCCAGCAGACACGGGGGTGGCTACACCTTC. It translates to CASRHGGGYTF. The full variable domain, its missing parts supplied by reference TRBV11-1 and TRBJ1-2, is EAEVAQSPRYKITEKSQAVAFWCDPISGHATLYWYRQILGQGPELLVQFQDESVVDDSQLPKDRFSAERLKGVDSTLKIQPAELGDSAMYLCASRHGGGYTFGSGTRLTVV.